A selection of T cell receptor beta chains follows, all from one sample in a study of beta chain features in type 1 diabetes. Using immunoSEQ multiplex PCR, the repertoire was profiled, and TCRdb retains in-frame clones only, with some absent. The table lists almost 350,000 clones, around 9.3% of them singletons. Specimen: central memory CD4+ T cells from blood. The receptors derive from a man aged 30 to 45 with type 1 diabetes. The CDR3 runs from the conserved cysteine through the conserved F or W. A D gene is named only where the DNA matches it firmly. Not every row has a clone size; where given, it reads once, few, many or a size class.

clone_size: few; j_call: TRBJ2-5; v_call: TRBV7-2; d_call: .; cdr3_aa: CASSFTGQETQYF; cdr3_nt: TGTGCCAGCAGCTTCACAGGCCAAGAGACCCAGTACTTC
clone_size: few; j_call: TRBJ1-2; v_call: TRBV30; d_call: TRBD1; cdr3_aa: CAWRGQGGYTF; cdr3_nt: TGTGCCTGGAGGGGACAGGGTGGCTACACCTTC
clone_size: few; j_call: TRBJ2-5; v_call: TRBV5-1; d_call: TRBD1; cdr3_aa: CASSAIGQAFQETQYF; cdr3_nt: TGCGCCAGCAGCGCAATCGGACAGGCCTTTCAAGAGACCCAGTACTTC
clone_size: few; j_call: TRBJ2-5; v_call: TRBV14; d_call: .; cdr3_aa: CASSRAGQQETQYF; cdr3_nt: TGTGCCAGCAGCCGGGCCGGACAGCAAGAGACCCAGTACTTC
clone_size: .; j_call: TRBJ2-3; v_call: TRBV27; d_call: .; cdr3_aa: CASSPAFRLAGGDTQYF; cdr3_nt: TGTGCCAGCAGTCCTGCCTTCAGGCTGGCCGGGGGAGATACGCAGTATTTT
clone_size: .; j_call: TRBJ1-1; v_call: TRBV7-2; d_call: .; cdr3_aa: CASSRGWMNTEAFF; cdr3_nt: TGTGCCAGCAGCCGAGGGTGGATGAACACTGAAGCTTTCTTT
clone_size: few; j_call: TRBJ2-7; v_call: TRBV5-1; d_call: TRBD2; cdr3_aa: CASSFSGGQEQYF; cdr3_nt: TGCGCCAGCAGCTTCAGCGGGGGGCAGGAGCAGTACTTC
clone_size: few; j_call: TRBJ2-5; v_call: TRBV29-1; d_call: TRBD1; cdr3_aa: CSVAGTGQETQYF; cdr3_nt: TGCAGCGTTGCTGGGACAGGCCAAGAGACCCAGTACTTC
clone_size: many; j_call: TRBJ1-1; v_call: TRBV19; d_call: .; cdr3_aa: CASHIGAGNTEAFF; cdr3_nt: TGTGCCAGCCATATTGGGGCGGGGAACACTGAAGCTTTCTTT
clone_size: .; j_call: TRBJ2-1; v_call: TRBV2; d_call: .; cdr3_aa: CASSGEARSYNEQFF; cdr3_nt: TGTGCCAGCAGTGGGGAGGCTCGCTCCTACAATGAGCAGTTCTTC
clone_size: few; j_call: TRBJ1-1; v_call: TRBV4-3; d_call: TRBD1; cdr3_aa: CASSQITGDTEAFF; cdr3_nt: TGCGCCAGCAGCCAAATTACAGGGGACACTGAAGCTTTCTTT
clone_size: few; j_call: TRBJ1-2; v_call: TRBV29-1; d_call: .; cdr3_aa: CSGQGLFGYTF; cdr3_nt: TGCAGCGGTCAGGGGTTATTTGGCTACACCTTC
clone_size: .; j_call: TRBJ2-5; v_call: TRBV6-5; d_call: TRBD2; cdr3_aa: CASRGLAEQETQYF; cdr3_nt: TGTGCCAGCAGGGGACTAGCGGAGCAAGAGACCCAGTACTTC
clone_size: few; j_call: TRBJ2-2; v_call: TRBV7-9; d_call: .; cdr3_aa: CASSLDLTGELFF; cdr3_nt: TGTGCCAGCAGCTTAGATCTGACCGGGGAGCTGTTTTTT
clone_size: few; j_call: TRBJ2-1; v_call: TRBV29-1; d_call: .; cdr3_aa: CSVFGPVNNEQFF; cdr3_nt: TGCAGCGTTTTTGGACCGGTAAACAATGAGCAGTTCTTC
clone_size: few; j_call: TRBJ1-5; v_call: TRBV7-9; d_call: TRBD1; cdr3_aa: CASSLARDRVGQPQHF; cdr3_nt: TGTGCCAGCAGCTTAGCGAGGGACAGGGTCGGGCAGCCCCAGCATTTT
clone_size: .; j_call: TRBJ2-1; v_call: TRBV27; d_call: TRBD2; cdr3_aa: CASSRTSGRLSSYNEQFF; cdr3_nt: TGTGCCAGCAGCAGGACTAGCGGGAGACTGAGCTCCTACAATGAGCAGTTCTTC
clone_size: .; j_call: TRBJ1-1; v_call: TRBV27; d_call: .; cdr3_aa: CASSLSRVNTEAFF; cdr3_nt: TGTGCCAGCAGTTTATCGAGAGTGAACACTGAAGCTTTCTTT
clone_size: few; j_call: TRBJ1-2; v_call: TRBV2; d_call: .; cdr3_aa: CASRRRPTNYGYTF; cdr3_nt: TGTGCCAGCAGAAGACGGCCGACTAACTATGGCTACACCTTC
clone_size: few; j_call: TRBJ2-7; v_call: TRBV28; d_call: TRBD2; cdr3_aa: CASSLGGGAHEQYF; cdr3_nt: TGTGCCAGCAGTTTAGGCGGGGGGGCCCACGAGCAGTACTTC
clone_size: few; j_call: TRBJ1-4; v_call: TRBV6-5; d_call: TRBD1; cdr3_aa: CASSRTGGGEKLFF; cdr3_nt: TGTGCCAGCAGCCGGACAGGGGGCGGCGAAAAACTGTTTTTT
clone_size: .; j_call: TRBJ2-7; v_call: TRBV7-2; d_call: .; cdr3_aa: CASTRDGPSSYEQYF; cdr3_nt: TGTGCCAGCACCCGAGACGGCCCTAGCTCCTACGAGCAGTACTTC
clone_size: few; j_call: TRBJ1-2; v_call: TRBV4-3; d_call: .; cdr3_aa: CASSQDRSNYGYTF; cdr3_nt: TGCGCCAGCAGCCAAGACCGCAGCAACTATGGCTACACCTTC
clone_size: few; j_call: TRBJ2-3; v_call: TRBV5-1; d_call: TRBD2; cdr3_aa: CASSLDLAGGPTDTQYF; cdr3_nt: TGCGCCAGCAGCTTGGATTTAGCGGGGGGACCCACAGATACGCAGTATTTT
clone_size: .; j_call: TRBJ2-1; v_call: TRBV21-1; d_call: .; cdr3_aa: CASSKVGAGPSNEQFF; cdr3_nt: TGTGCCAGCAGCAAAGTGGGAGCGGGGCCTAGTAATGAGCAGTTCTTC
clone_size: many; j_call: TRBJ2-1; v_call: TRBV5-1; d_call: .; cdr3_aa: CASSFAGVDYNEQFF; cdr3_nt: TGCGCCAGCAGCTTTGCCGGCGTAGACTACAATGAGCAGTTCTTC
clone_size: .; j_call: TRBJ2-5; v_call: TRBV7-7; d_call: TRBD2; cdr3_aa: CASSLGGLAEETQYF; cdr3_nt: TGTGCCAGCAGCTTAGGGGGTCTAGCGGAAGAGACCCAGTACTTC
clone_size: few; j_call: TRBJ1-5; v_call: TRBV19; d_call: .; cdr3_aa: CASLEGPHGSQHF; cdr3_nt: TGTGCCAGTTTGGAGGGCCCGCATGGGTCCCAGCATTTT
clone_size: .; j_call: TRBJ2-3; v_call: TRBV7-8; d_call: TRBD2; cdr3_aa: CASSLRGAYADTQYF; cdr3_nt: TGTGCCAGCAGCTTGCGGGGGGCCTACGCAGATACGCAGTATTTT
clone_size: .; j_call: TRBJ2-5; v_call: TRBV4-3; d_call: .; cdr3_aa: CASSQDGRRETQYF; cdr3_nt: TGCGCCAGCAGCCAAGATGGGCGGCGGGAGACCCAGTACTTC
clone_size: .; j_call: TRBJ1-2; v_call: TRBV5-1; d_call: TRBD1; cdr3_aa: CASGEGQGVGGYTF; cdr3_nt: TGCGCCAGCGGAGAGGGACAGGGCGTCGGCGGCTACACCTTC
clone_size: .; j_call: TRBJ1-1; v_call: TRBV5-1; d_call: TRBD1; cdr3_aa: CASSHLNDRGTEAFF; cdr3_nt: TGCGCCAGCAGCCATTTGAATGACAGGGGCACTGAAGCTTTCTTT
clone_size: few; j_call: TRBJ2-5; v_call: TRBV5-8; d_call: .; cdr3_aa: CASSSSGILQETQYF; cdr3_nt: TGTGCCAGCAGTTCCTCCGGGATACTCCAAGAGACCCAGTACTTC
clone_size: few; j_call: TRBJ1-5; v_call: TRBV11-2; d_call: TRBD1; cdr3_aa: CASSLDPGQGRPQHF; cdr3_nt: TGTGCCAGCAGCTTAGACCCGGGACAGGGGAGGCCCCAGCATTTT
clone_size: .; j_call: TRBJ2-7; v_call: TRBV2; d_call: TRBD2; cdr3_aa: CASRPQSGIYEQYF; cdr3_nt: TGTGCCAGCAGGCCACAAAGCGGGATCTACGAGCAGTACTTC
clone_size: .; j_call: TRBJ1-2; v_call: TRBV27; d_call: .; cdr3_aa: CASSYSEGGMERYTF; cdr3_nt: TGTGCCAGCAGTTACTCGGAGGGTGGAATGGAACGCTACACCTTC
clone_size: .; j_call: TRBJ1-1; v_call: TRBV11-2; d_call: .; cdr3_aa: CASSLGGDRNTEAFF; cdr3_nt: TGTGCCAGCAGCCTCGGAGGTGACAGGAACACTGAAGCTTTCTTT
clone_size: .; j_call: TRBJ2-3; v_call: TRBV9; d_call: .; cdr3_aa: CASHAVVDTQYF; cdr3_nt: TGTGCCAGCCATGCGGTCGTGGATACGCAGTATTTT
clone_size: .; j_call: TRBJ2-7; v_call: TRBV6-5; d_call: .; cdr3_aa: CASSPTSEGVYEQYF; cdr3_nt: TGTGCCAGCAGTCCTACCTCGGAGGGAGTCTACGAGCAGTACTTC
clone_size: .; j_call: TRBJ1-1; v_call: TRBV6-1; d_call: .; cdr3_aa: CASSDASIHTEAFF; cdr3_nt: TGTGCCAGCAGTGACGCGTCCATCCACACTGAAGCTTTCTTT
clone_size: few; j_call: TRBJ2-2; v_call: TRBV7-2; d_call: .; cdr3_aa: CASREQWMDGELFF; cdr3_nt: TGTGCCAGCAGGGAACAGTGGATGGACGGGGAGCTGTTTTTT
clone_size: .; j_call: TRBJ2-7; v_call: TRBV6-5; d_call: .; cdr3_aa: CAIRGKSYEQYF; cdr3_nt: TGTGCCATCAGGGGAAAATCCTACGAGCAGTACTTC
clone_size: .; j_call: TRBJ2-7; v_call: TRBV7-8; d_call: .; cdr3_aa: CASSLGEPYEQYF; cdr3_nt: TGTGCCAGCAGCTTAGGGGAGCCCTACGAGCAGTACTTC
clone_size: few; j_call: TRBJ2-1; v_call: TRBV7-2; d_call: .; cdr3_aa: CASRTESGTGFRGEQFF; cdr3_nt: TGTGCCAGCAGGACCGAATCCGGGACCGGGTTTAGGGGTGAGCAGTTCTTC
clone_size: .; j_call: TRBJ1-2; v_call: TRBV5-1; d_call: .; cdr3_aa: CASSLSGSLYGYTF; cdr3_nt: TGCGCCAGCAGCTTATCAGGGTCCCTTTATGGCTACACCTTC
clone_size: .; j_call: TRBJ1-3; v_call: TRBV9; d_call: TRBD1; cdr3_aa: CASSVTGTGNTIYF; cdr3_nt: TGTGCCAGCAGCGTGACAGGGACTGGAAACACCATATATTTT
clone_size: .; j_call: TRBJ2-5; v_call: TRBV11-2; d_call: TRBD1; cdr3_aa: CASSLDDRGGETQYF; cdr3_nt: TGTGCCAGCAGCTTAGACGACAGGGGCGGAGAGACCCAGTACTTC